The 17 T cell receptor beta chains presented below share a single source sample, sequenced in a study of blood T cell repertoires in COVID-19. Libraries were prepared by immunoSEQ multiplex PCR; TCRdb keeps only in-frame clonotypes and omits some of them. Seen here are under 400,000 clones, just over 85% observed once, and the top ten hold approximately 4.6%. Material: PBMCs or T cells enriched from blood (not recorded which). Source of these receptors: a woman aged 35 to 49 with acute COVID-19.

This chain uses TRBV10-3 with TRBJ2-2; 8 bases agree with TRBD1. Looked up from germline, CDR1 is ENHRY and CDR2 is SYGVKD. This CDR3 is built from 16 residues. V gave up 4 bases and J gave up 3 bases; unmatched junction bases: 7. CDR3 sequence reads: CAISGTGRMDTGELFF. In nucleotides, the CDR3 is TGTGCCATCAGTGGGACAGGGAGAATGGACACCGGGGAGCTGTTTTTT.

This chain uses TRBV10-3 with TRBJ2-7; 9 bases agree with TRBD2. This CDR3 comprises 16 residues. CDR1 is ENHRY, CDR2 SYGVKD, per germline. The junction had 16 bases not matched to a gene; V was cut back by 10 bases and J by 3 bases. DNA of the CDR3: TGTGCCACCCGCCCAACAGCAGCGGGAGGCAACTACGAGCAGTACTTC. Amino acid sequence: CATRPTAAGGNYEQYF.

This clone was found once. The genes are TRBV4-3 and TRBJ1-1; possible D gene TRBD1, 6 bases. The CDR3 totals 15 residues. Trimming took 3 bases from V and 4 from J, leaving 15 bases between them. The germline V gene encodes CDR1 LGHNA and CDR2 YSLEER. The CDR3 loop is CASSQGARAGTEAFF. CDR3 DNA: TGCGCCAGCAGCCAGGGGGCCAGGGCCGGCACTGAAGCTTTCTTT.

This clone was counted between two and nine times. The chain is built from TRBV18 and TRBJ1-3; weak D call: TRBD1 (5 bases). The germline V and J ends were trimmed by 1 base and 0 bases, with 10 bases remaining between them. The germline V gene has CDR1 KGHSH and CDR2 LQKENI. This CDR3 is 16 amino acids long. In DNA form, the CDR3 reads TGTGCCAGCTCACCACTTTCAGGGAACTCTGGAAACACCATATATTTT. This translates into CASSPLSGNSGNTIYF.

This clone occurred once. The chain is built from TRBV24-1 and TRBJ2-3; D gene unclear. This CDR3 is built from 17 residues. The V end was cut by 2 bases, the J end by 1 base, with 15 bases between. Germline-derived CDR1 and CDR2 are KGHDR and SFDVKD. CDR3 in amino acids: CATSDSSYRQGTDTQYF. For the CDR3, the DNA is TGTGCCACCAGTGATTCCTCGTATAGGCAGGGCACAGATACGCAGTATTTT.

The chain combines TRBV19 with TRBJ2-2, with 8 bases aligning to TRBD1. Losses at the gene ends were 8 bases for V and 7 bases for J; bases not matched to a gene: 3. The CDR3 spans 12 residues. CDR1 is LNHDA and CDR2 is SQIVND in the germline V gene (reference sequence). CDR3 sequence (DNA): TGTGCCAGTCGGACAGGGTTCGGGGAGCTGTTTTTT. Protein sequence: CASRTGFGELFF. Supplemented by reference TRBV19 and TRBJ2-2, the full variable domain reads DGGITQSPKYLFRKEGQNVTLSCEQNLNHDAMYWYRQDPGQGLRLIYYSQIVNDFQKGDIAEGYSVSREKKESFPLTVTSAQKNPTAFYLCASRTGFGELFFGEGSRLTVL.

As to this clone: In the same sample, other DNA sequences code for this CDR3. V usage is TRBV10-3 and J usage is TRBJ1-1; D perhaps matches TRBD1 (6 bases). Trimming cost V 3 bases and J 3 bases, with 11 bases left between them. The CDR3 consists of 14 residues. CDR1 and CDR2 (germline): ENHRY, SYGVKD. Here the CDR3 reads CAISERGGDTEAFF. Here the CDR3 DNA reads TGTGCCATCAGTGAAAGAGGGGGAGACACTGAAGCTTTCTTT.

The chain links TRBV3-1 (or the pseudogene TRBV3-2) to TRBJ1-1, with TRBD1 identical over 10 bases. The CDR3 covers 14 residues. J lost 4 bases, V lost 3 bases, and 2 bases had no gene match. Per the germline V gene, CDR1 is LGHDT and CDR2 is YNNKEL (reference sequence). The CDR3 loop is CASSHWTGGTEAFF. CDR3 nucleotides: TGTGCCAGCAGCCATTGGACAGGGGGCACTGAAGCTTTCTTT.

This clone was picked up a small number of times. The V gene is TRBV10-2, the J gene TRBJ2-1, with a possible D match to TRBD2 (7 bases). Trimming shortened V by 7 bases and J by 6 bases, and 25 bases separated the two germline ends. Germline-derived CDR1 and CDR2 are WSHSY and SAAADI. This CDR3 is 17 amino acids long. CDR3 bases: TGCGCCAGCAAGGAGGGGGGGTTAACTCACCCGGGCAATGAGCAGTTCTTC. Its protein is CASKEGGLTHPGNEQFF.

V and J are TRBV2 and TRBJ1-2, with D tentatively TRBD1 (5 bases). Germline lookup yields CDR1 SNHLY and CDR2 FYNNEI. Trimming shortened V by 2 bases and J by 7 bases, and 14 bases separated the two germline ends. The CDR3 loop spans 14 amino acids. The DNA of the CDR3 is TGTGCCAGCAGTGAAAGGAGTCAGGGAGGTGGCTACACCTTC. Protein: CASSERSQGGGYTF.

In this sample, this clone turned up once. The rearrangement joins TRBV2 to TRBJ1-2; perhaps TRBD1 as D (5 bases). The CDR3 runs to 14 residues. Between the trimmed V and J ends, which lost 6 bases and 12 bases, there was a span of 23 bases. Per the germline V gene, CDR1 is SNHLY and CDR2 is FYNNEI. The CDR3 DNA reads TGTGCCAGCAGAGTACAGGTTATAAAACGGTCGGACACCTTC. Protein sequence: CASRVQVIKRSDTF. The full variable domain, completed using reference TRBV2 and TRBJ1-2, is EPEVTQTPSHQVTQMGQEVILRCVPISNHLYFYWYRQILGQKVEFLVSFYNNEISEKSEIFDDQFSVERPDGSNFTLKIRSTKLEDSAMYFCASRVQVIKRSDTFGSGTRLTVV.

The chain recombines TRBV3-1 (or the pseudogene TRBV3-2) with TRBJ1-3; D is ambiguous. Germline V CDR1 and CDR2: LGHDT, YNNKEL (reference sequence). Trimming took off 1 base at V and 6 bases at J, with 10 bases between the two ends. This CDR3 has 14 residues. CDR3 sequence reads: CASSQAHSQNTIYF. The CDR3, as DNA: TGTGCCAGCAGCCAAGCCCACAGCCAAAACACCATATATTTT.

This rearrangement joins TRBV5-5 to TRBJ1-5; D is perhaps TRBD1 (6 bases). This CDR3 is 15 amino acids long. In germline, CDR1 is SGHKS, CDR2 YYEKEE (reference sequence). Trimming took off 0 bases at V and 9 bases at J, with 16 bases between the two ends. In DNA, the CDR3 is TGTGCCAGCAGCTTGGGGAGCCAGGGGAGAGGGCCCCAGCATTTT. Translated: CASSLGSQGRGPQHF.

The chain uses TRBV2 and TRBJ2-1, with 8 bases matching TRBD2. The germline V gene encodes CDR1 SNHLY and CDR2 FYNNEI. The CDR3 contains 14 residues. V lost 11 bases and J lost 1; bases outside the gene matches: 7. The CDR3 bases are TGTGCCCGGGGGGGGGCACTTTCCTACAATGAGCAGTTCTTC. This codes for CARGGALSYNEQFF.

The rearrangement joins TRBV27 to TRBJ2-3; D is ambiguous. V lost 4 bases and J lost 2, with 10 bases in between. Germline CDR1 reads MNHEY; CDR2 reads SMNVEV (reference sequence). This CDR3 has 14 residues. Written as DNA, the CDR3 is TGTGCCAGCAGTTGGCGCGGAACCACAGATACGCAGTATTTT. It yields the protein CASSWRGTTDTQYF.

This clone came up a few times. The J gene is TRBJ1-6, the V gene TRBV6-6; a weak D match, TRBD1 (5 bases). Germline assignment: CDR1 MNHNY and CDR2 SVGAGI (reference sequence). V lost 4 bases to trimming and J lost 10 bases, with 17 bases between them. The CDR3 runs 15 residues. CDR3: CASSSPGGGESPLHF. The CDR3 DNA is TGTGCCAGCAGTTCACCCGGGGGAGGAGAATCACCCCTCCACTTT.

In this sample, this clone turned up once. The chain combines TRBV7-2 with TRBJ2-5; maybe TRBD2 (6 bases). The V and J ends lost 0 bases and 9 bases respectively, with 8 bases between them. This CDR3 contains 12 residues. CDR1 and CDR2 (germline): SGHTA, FQGNSA. CDR3 DNA sequence: TGTGCCAGCAGCTTAGCGGGGGGTTCCCAGTACTTC. As protein: CASSLAGGSQYF. Variable domain in full (rest from reference TRBV7-2 and TRBJ2-5): GAGVSQSPSNKVTEKGKDVELRCDPISGHTALYWYRQSLGQGLEFLIYFQGNSAPDKSGLPSDRFSAERTGGSVSTLTIQRTQQEDSAVYLCASSLAGGSQYFGPGTRLLVL.